A selection of T cell receptor beta chains follows, all from one sample in a study of cytomegalovirus exposure and HLA in healthy donors. Sequenced by immunoSEQ multiplex PCR; TCRdb stores in-frame clones only, minus some. The sample table sets out 50,000 to 70,000 clones. Material for sequencing was PBMCs. These receptor sequences come from a male donor in good health and CMV-seronegative. Both conserved end residues are part of each CDR3. A D gene is named only where the DNA matches it firmly.

J: TRBJ1-2
V: TRBV18
D: TRBD1
DNA: TGTGCCAGCTCGCCTGACAGGGCGGCCTATGGCTACACCTTC
CDR3: CASSPDRAAYGYTF

J: TRBJ2-2
V: TRBV21-1
D: .
DNA: TGTGCCAGCAACCCAACGGGTGACAGGGCTACCGGGGAGCTGTTTTTT
CDR3: CASNPTGDRATGELFF

J: TRBJ2-1
V: TRBV6-6
D: .
DNA: TGTGCCAGCATTGACCGGGACGGGGGATTGAGGGAGCAGTTCTTC
CDR3: CASIDRDGGLREQFF

J: TRBJ1-1
V: TRBV28
D: .
DNA: TGTGCCAGCAGTGGGCAGGAGGCCCCGGGGACTGAAGCTTTCTTT
CDR3: CASSGQEAPGTEAFF

J: TRBJ2-1
V: TRBV18
D: TRBD2
DNA: TGTGCCAGCTCCCCCGGGACTAGAAGGCTCAATGAGCAGTTCTTC
CDR3: CASSPGTRRLNEQFF

J: TRBJ2-1
V: TRBV4-3
D: TRBD2
DNA: TGCGCCAGCAGCCAGCTCCCTAGGGAGGGCGGTGAGCAGTTCTTC
CDR3: CASSQLPREGGEQFF

J: TRBJ1-2
V: TRBV20-1
D: .
DNA: TGCAGTGCCGCGGGGGCGGGAGGCTACACCTTC
CDR3: CSAAGAGGYTF

J: TRBJ2-3
V: TRBV7-9
D: .
DNA: TGTGCCAGCAGCCACCACGGCGCAGGGATGACAGATACGCAGTATTTT
CDR3: CASSHHGAGMTDTQYF

J: TRBJ2-1
V: TRBV18
D: .
DNA: TGTGCCAGCTCCAAGGAAAGGGGCAACAATGAGCAGTTCTTC
CDR3: CASSKERGNNEQFF

J: TRBJ2-5
V: TRBV7-2
D: TRBD1
DNA: TGTGCCAGCAGCTCCTGGACAGGGGGAGGAGAGACCCAGTACTTC
CDR3: CASSSWTGGGETQYF

J: TRBJ2-3
V: TRBV5-4
D: .
DNA: TGTGCCAGCAGCTCTACCCGTACGCAGTATTTT
CDR3: CASSSTRTQYF

J: TRBJ2-3
V: TRBV7-2
D: TRBD2
DNA: TGTGCCAGCAGCTCTCAGACTAGCGGGGGGTACACAGATACGCAGTATTTT
CDR3: CASSSQTSGGYTDTQYF

J: TRBJ2-7
V: TRBV29-1
D: .
DNA: TGCAGCGCGTCCGGGAAGGCCGTCTACGAGCAGTACTTC
CDR3: CSASGKAVYEQYF

J: TRBJ1-1
V: TRBV4-3
D: .
DNA: TGCGCCAGGCACCGTACAGGGTCAGCTTTCTTT
CDR3: CARHRTGSAFF

J: TRBJ1-2
V: TRBV30
D: .
DNA: TGTGCCTGGAGTGTAGGAGTAAAAGCCGGGGGCTACACCTTC
CDR3: CAWSVGVKAGGYTF

J: TRBJ1-2
V: TRBV21-1
D: .
DNA: TGTGCCAGCAGCAAAGAGGCGGAGACAGATGATGTCTATGGCTACACCTTC
CDR3: CASSKEAETDDVYGYTF

J: TRBJ1-1
V: TRBV7-2
D: TRBD1
DNA: TGTGCCAGCAGCTTACACGGACAGGGCACTGAAGCTTTCTTT
CDR3: CASSLHGQGTEAFF

J: TRBJ2-5
V: TRBV7-3
D: .
DNA: TGTGCCAGCAGCTTGAGAGGAGCTAGCGAAGAGACCCAGTACTTC
CDR3: CASSLRGASEETQYF

J: TRBJ2-1
V: TRBV7-3
D: TRBD2
DNA: TGTGCCAGCAGCTTAACGGGAGGGGAGCAGTTCTTC
CDR3: CASSLTGGEQFF

J: TRBJ2-5
V: TRBV6-1
D: TRBD2
DNA: TGTGCCAGCAGACGCGGGACTAGCGGGACGGAGACCCAGTACTTC
CDR3: CASRRGTSGTETQYF

J: TRBJ2-7
V: TRBV28
D: TRBD1
DNA: TGTGCCAGCAGAGTAGGGGGCCGGGGCTACGAGCAGTACTTC
CDR3: CASRVGGRGYEQYF

J: TRBJ1-5
V: TRBV29-1
D: TRBD1
DNA: TGCAGCGTTGGACAGGGTCGGCAGCCCCAGCATTTT
CDR3: CSVGQGRQPQHF

J: TRBJ2-7
V: TRBV18
D: TRBD1
DNA: TGTGCCAGCTCACCACCGGGGGACAGGGAGGTTGTTGAGCAGTACTTC
CDR3: CASSPPGDREVVEQYF

J: TRBJ1-2
V: TRBV7-2
D: .
DNA: TGTGCCAGCAGCTTGAAAGGGGCACACAGGGTCTATGGCTACACCTTC
CDR3: CASSLKGAHRVYGYTF

J: TRBJ2-2
V: TRBV27
D: .
DNA: TGTGCCAGCGGACTTCCCGGGACGGGACTGGTGAACACCGGGGAGCTGTTTTTT
CDR3: CASGLPGTGLVNTGELFF

J: TRBJ2-1
V: TRBV18
D: TRBD2
DNA: TGTGCCAGCTCACCAGACCCGTTAAGCGGGACTGAGCAGTTCTTC
CDR3: CASSPDPLSGTEQFF

J: TRBJ2-1
V: TRBV27
D: .
DNA: TGTGCCAGCAGTTCGGGGAGCTCCTACAATGAGCAGTTCTTC
CDR3: CASSSGSSYNEQFF

J: TRBJ1-1
V: TRBV6-1
D: TRBD1
DNA: TGTGCCAGCAGCCGGGACAGTCACACTGAAGCTTTCTTT
CDR3: CASSRDSHTEAFF

J: TRBJ1-4
V: TRBV5-1
D: .
DNA: TGCGCCAGCAGCTTGGAACAGGGAACAACCACTAATGAAAAACTGTTTTTT
CDR3: CASSLEQGTTTNEKLFF